These T cell receptor beta chains were read from a single sample in a study of CD8 T cells in Susac syndrome. TCRdb re-analysed the immunoSEQ multiplex PCR reads in MiXCR, keeping a single row per CDR3 protein. The sample records 70,000 to 100,000 distinct CDR3 sequences, around 96% being singletons. Sequenced sample: CD8+ T cells from PBMCs. The source is a human donor with Susac syndrome. CDR3s include the opening cysteine and the closing phenylalanine or tryptophan. A D gene is named only where the DNA matches it firmly. Only some rows state a clone size, as once, few, many or a class for expanded clones.

J | D | V | size | CDR3 | DNA
TRBJ2-7 | NA | TRBV5-1 | NA | CASSRGGAGSSYEQYF | TGCGCCAGCAGCAGGGGGGGCGCAGGGAGCTCCTACGAGCAGTACTTC
TRBJ1-1 | NA | TRBV5-6 | few | CASSSLMNTEAFF | TGTGCCAGCAGCTCTCTAATGAACACTGAAGCTTTCTTT
TRBJ2-5 | NA | TRBV14 | NA | CASSQDRGMGWETQYF | TGTGCCAGCAGCCAAGATCGGGGCATGGGTTGGGAGACCCAGTACTTC
TRBJ1-5 | NA | TRBV6-2/TRBV6-3 | NA | CASGWDSNQPQHF | TGTGCCAGCGGATGGGATAGCAATCAGCCCCAGCATTTT
TRBJ1-5 | NA | TRBV6-2/TRBV6-3 | NA | CASSYRADGVGNQPQHF | TGTGCCAGCAGTTATCGGGCCGATGGAGTCGGCAATCAGCCCCAGCATTTT
TRBJ1-2 | NA | TRBV27 | NA | CASSRSGASGYTF | TGTGCCAGCAGTCGGTCAGGGGCGAGTGGCTACACCTTC
TRBJ2-2 | NA | TRBV7-6 | NA | CASSSLRAGELFF | TGTGCCAGCAGCTCGTTGAGAGCCGGGGAGCTGTTTTTT
TRBJ2-5 | NA | TRBV23-1 | NA | CASSHHRGGETQYF | TGCGCCAGCAGTCATCACAGGGGAGGGGAGACCCAGTACTTC
TRBJ2-5 | TRBD2 | TRBV11-2 | NA | CASSLVIAGGYQETQYF | TGTGCCAGCAGCTTAGTAATAGCGGGGGGTTACCAAGAGACCCAGTACTTC
TRBJ1-1 | NA | TRBV6-2/TRBV6-3 | NA | CASRGQMNTEAFF | TGTGCCAGCAGAGGACAGATGAACACTGAAGCTTTCTTT
TRBJ2-2 | NA | TRBV9 | NA | CASSVAATGELFF | TGTGCCAGCAGCGTAGCTGCCACCGGGGAGCTGTTTTTT
TRBJ1-1 | NA | TRBV25-1 | NA | CASSRNRNTEAFF | TGTGCCAGCAGTAGGAACAGGAACACTGAAGCTTTCTTT
TRBJ2-1 | NA | TRBV9 | NA | CASSVARGRVDEQFF | TGTGCCAGCAGCGTAGCGAGGGGTCGGGTGGATGAGCAGTTCTTC
TRBJ1-5 | NA | TRBV4-2 | NA | CASSQEFGSHQPQHF | TGTGCCAGCAGCCAAGAATTCGGCAGCCATCAGCCCCAGCATTTT
TRBJ1-1 | NA | TRBV28 | NA | CASTSGGASRTEAFF | TGTGCCAGCACCTCCGGGGGGGCATCGAGGACTGAAGCTTTCTTT
TRBJ2-1 | NA | TRBV11-3 | NA | CASSPGQEGYNEQFF | TGTGCCAGCAGCCCCGGACAGGAGGGCTACAATGAGCAGTTCTTC
TRBJ2-7 | NA | TRBV7-9 | few | CASSPGSYEQYF | TGTGCCAGCAGCCCTGGGTCCTACGAGCAGTACTTC
TRBJ1-1 | NA | TRBV23-1 | NA | CASSQSISQGLKNTEAFF | TGCGCCAGCAGTCAATCAATATCGCAGGGTCTAAAGAACACTGAAGCTTTCTTT